This section outlines one T cell receptor beta chain sequence together with its context. Its antigen is still unknown. V was cut by 2 bases and J by 1 base, with 3 bases left in between. Germline CDR1 and CDR2: SGHNT and YYREEE (reference sequence). The CDR3 loop spans 12 amino acids. The sample originates from a study of graft-versus-host responses after intestinal transplantation. Study summary: The study gave all recipients anti-thymocyte globulin induction, then tacrolimus and steroids for three to four years.

Study-wide results and limits: GvH clones turned up in recipient marrow; some had shown up first in ileum or blood.

Only in-frame clones appear in the TCRdb table, and some are missing; sequencing was by immunoSEQ multiplex PCR. The sample holds about 29,000 clones, about 90% seen once. The TCR sequence derives from a human patient who received an intestinal transplant, so some T cells may come from the graft donor. This specimen was PBMCs, taken nearly 470 days after intestinal transplantation. V and J are TRBV5-4 and TRBJ1-1; D unresolved. The CDR3 spells CASSFGNTEAFF. The DNA of the CDR3 is TGTGCCAGCAGCTTCGGGAACACTGAAGCTTTCTTT.